These 3 T cell receptor beta chains were all obtained from the same sample, sequenced in a study of T cells in Graves' hyperthyroidism and ophthalmopathy. RNA transcripts were the template for amplifying TCR beta CDR3 regions. The HTBI primer set was used in a first-round RT-PCR of the TCR CDR3. TCRdb reprocessed the multiplex PCR reads via MiXCR and lists one record per CDR3 protein. The sample lists around 420,000 distinct CDR3 sequences, approximately 13% occurring once. Sequencing used blood. These TCRs come from a woman aged 18-30 years with Graves' hyperthyroidism.

This chain connects TRBV7-9 to TRBJ2-7; TRBD1 is a possible D gene (6 bases). V was shortened by 5 bases and J by 5 bases, with 22 bases between the two germline ends. Germline V gene sequence: CDR1 SEHNR, CDR2 FQNEAQ (reference sequence). The CDR3 extends over 16 amino acids. The CDR3 coding sequence is TGTGCCAGCAGCCCCAGAAAGCTGCAGGGGCATCACGAGCAGTACTTC. Protein product: CASSPRKLQGHHEQYF.

This clonotype was counted at least ten times. V usage is TRBV20-1 and J usage is TRBJ2-7, with 9 nucleotides matching TRBD2. CDR1 is DFQATT and CDR2 is SNEGSKA in the germline V gene (reference sequence). The CDR3 runs 14 residues. Trimming cost V 6 bases and J 2 bases; bases outside gene matches: 8. The CDR3 DNA reads as TGCAGTGCCTCCAGACTAGCGGAACCCTACGAGCAGTACTTC. It yields the protein CSASRLAEPYEQYF.

There are many counts of this clonotype. CDR3 amino acids: CASSTSRGRTEAFF. CDR3 sequence (DNA): TGTGCCAGCAGCACCTCCCGGGGGCGGACTGAAGCTTTCTTT. The chain combines TRBV12-3 or TRBV12-4 with TRBJ1-1; D perhaps matches TRBD1 (6 bases). CDR3 length equals 14 residues. Trimming took off 6 bases at V and 5 bases at J, with 16 bases between the two ends.